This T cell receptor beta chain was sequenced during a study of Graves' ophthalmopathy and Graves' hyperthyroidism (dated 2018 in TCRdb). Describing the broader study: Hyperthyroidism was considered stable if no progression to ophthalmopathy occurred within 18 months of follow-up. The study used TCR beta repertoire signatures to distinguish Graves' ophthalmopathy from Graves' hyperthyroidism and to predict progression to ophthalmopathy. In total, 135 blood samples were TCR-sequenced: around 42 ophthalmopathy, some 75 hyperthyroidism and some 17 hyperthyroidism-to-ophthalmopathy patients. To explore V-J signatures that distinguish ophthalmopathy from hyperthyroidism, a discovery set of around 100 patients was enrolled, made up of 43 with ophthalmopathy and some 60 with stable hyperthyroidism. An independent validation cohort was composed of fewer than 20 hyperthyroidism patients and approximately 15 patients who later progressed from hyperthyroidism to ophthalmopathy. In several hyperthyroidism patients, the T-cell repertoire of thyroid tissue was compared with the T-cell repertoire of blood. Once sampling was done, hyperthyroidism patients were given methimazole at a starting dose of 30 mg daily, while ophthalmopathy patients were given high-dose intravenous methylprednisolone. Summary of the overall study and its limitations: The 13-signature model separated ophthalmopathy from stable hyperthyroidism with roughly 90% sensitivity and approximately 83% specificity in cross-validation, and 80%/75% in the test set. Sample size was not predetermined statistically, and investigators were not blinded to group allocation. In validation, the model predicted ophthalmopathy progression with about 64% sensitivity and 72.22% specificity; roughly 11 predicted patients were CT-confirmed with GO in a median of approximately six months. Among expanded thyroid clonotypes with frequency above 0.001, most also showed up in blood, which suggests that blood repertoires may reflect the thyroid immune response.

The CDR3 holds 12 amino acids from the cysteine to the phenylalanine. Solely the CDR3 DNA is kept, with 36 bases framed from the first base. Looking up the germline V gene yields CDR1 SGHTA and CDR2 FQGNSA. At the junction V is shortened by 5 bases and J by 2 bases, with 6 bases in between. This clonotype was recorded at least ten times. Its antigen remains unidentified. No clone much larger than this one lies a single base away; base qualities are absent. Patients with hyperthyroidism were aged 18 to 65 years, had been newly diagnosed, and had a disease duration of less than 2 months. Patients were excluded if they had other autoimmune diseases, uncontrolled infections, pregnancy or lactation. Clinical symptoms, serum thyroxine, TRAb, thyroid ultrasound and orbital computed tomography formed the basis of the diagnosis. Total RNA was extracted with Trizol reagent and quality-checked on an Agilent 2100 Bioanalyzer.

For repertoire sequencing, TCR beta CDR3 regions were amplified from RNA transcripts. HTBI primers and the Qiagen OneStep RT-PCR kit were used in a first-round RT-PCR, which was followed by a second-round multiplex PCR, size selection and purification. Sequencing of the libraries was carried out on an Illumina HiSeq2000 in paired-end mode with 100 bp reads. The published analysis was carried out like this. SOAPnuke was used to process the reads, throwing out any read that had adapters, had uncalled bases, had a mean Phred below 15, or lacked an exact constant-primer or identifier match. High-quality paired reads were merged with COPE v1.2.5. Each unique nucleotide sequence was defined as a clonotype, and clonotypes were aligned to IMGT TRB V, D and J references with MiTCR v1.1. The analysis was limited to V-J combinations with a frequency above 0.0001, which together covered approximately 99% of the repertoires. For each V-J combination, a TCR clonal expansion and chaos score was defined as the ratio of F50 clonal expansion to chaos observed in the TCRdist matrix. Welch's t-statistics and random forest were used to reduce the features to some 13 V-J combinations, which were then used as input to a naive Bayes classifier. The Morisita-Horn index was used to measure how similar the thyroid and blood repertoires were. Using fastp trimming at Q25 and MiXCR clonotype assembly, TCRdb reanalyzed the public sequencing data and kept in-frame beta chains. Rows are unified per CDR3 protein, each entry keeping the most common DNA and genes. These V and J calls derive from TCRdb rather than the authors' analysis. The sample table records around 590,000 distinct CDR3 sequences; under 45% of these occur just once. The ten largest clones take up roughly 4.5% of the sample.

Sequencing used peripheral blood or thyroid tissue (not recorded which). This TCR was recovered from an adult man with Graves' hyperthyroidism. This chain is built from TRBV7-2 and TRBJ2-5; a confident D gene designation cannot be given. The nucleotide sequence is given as TGTGCCAGCAGCAGATATCAAGAGACCCAGTACTTC. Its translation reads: CASSRYQETQYF.